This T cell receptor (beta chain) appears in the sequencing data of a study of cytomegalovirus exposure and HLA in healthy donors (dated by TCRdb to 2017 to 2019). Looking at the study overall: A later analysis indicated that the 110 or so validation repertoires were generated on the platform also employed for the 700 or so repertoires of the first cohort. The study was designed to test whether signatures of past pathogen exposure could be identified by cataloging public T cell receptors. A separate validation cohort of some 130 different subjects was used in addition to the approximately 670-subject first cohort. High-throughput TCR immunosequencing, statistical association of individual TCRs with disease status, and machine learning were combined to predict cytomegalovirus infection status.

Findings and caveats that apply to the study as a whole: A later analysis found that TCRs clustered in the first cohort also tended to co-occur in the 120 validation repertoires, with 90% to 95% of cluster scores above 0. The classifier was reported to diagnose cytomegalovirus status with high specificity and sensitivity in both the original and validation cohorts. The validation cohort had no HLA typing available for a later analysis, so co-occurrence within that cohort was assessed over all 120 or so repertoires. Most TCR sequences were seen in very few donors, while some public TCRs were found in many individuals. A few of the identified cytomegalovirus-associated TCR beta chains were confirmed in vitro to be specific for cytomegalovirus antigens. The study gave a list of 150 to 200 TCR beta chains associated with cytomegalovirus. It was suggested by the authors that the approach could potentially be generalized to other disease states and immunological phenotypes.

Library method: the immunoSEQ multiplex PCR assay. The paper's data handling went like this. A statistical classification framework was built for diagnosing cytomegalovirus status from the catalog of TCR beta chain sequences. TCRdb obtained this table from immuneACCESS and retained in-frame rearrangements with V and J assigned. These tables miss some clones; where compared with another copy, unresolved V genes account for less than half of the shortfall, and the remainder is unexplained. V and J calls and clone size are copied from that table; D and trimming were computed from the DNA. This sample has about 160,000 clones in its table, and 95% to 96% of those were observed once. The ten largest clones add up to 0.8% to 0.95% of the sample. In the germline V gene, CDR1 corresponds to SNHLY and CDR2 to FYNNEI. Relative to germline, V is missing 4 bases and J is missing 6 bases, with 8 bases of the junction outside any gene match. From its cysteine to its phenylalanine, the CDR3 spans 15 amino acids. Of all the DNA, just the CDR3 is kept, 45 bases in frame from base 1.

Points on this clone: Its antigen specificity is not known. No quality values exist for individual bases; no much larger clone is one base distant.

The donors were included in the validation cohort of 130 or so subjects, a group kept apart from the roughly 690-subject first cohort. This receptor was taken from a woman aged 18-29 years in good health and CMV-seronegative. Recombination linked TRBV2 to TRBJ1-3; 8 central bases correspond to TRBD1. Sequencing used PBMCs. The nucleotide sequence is TGTGCCAGCAGTGCGCAAGGACAGGGTAAAAACACCATATATTTT. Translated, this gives CASSAQGQGKNTIYF.